The clone carrying this TCR beta chain showed up just a few times. Its target is unknown. This sample was taken from a study of T cell repertoires in cytomegalovirus infection. Overall study: A matching HLA type, together with CMV infection, was signaled by public TCR beta signatures.

V was cut by 2 bases and J by 6 bases, with 13 bases left in between. Germline CDR1 and CDR2: SGHTA and FQGNSA. The length of the CDR3 is 14 residues. TCRdb redid the calling of the reads with MiXCR, one entry per CDR3 protein. The sample holds around 540,000 distinct CDR3 sequences, roughly a third seen once. The source material was cultured PBMCs, sampled from culture after CMV antigen stimulation. The sequence was collected from a human donor in good health (CMV status not recorded). Some clones in this sample may be carry-over from other donors' samples. The gene calls are TRBV7-2 and TRBJ2-5; D gene ambiguous. CDR3 sequence reads: CASSLNPSTQTQYF. The CDR3 DNA sequence: TGTGCCAGCAGCTTAAACCCCAGCACACAGACCCAGTACTTC.